This T cell receptor (beta chain) appears in the sequencing data of a study of T-cell memory formation after mild COVID-19. About the research overall: Clusters were largely donor specific. The study's findings and limits: There were some responding clones in pre-infection memory, which suggested that cross-reactive memory had joined. Shrinking CD4+ clones were chiefly CM and EM; CD8+ ones were chiefly EMRA. Second-wave clones reaching peak frequency on day 37 lacked confirmed SARS-CoV-2 specificity.

Trimming removed 5 bases from V and 5 bases from J; junction bases left unmatched: 7. Germline V lookup: CDR1 SGHTA, CDR2 FQGNSA. This CDR3 has 16 residues. TCRdb reanalysed the 5' RACE reads using MiXCR and keeps one entry per CDR3 protein. Counted here are a few hundred thousand distinct CDR3 sequences, more than 15% occurring once; the ten biggest clones make up 20% to 25%. Remarks on this clonotype: Its antigen is currently unknown.

V is TRBV7-2 and J is TRBJ2-1; TRBD1 aligns across 12 bases. The receptor comes from a man between 18 and 29 years old who had mild COVID-19 (a few samples of this study predate the infection). Cell type and time point are not known. The sequenced material came from PBMCs or a T cell subset sorted from them (not recorded which). The CDR3 DNA is TGTGCCAGCAGCAGACGGGACAGGGGGCCCCACAATGAGCAGTTCTTC. This codes for CASSRRDRGPHNEQFF.